A selection of T cell receptor beta chains follows, all from one sample in a study of cytomegalovirus exposure and HLA in healthy donors. Method: immunoSEQ multiplex PCR; TCRdb's copy keeps in-frame clones and lacks some. This sample carries 180,000 or so clones, around 83% of them seen once, and the ten largest clones take around an eighth. Sequencing was done on a sample of PBMCs. The source is a woman under 40 in good health and CMV-seropositive. CDR3s include the opening cysteine and the closing phenylalanine or tryptophan. The D gene is left open where the match is weak. Expanded clones get a size class; other rows say once, few or many, or leave the size out.

abundance	j_gene	d_gene	v_gene	CDR3aa	CDR3nt
-	TRBJ2-1	TRBD1	TRBV27	CASSHRGHEQFF	TGTGCCAGCAGTCACAGGGGGCACGAGCAGTTCTTC
-	TRBJ2-2	TRBD1	TRBV6-6	CASTSGGYDTGELFF	TGTGCCAGCACCTCAGGGGGATACGACACCGGGGAGCTGTTTTTT
few	TRBJ1-2	TRBD1	TRBV4-1	CASSQGAGQYYGYTF	TGCGCCAGCAGCCAGGGGGCGGGACAGTACTATGGCTACACCTTC
-	TRBJ2-1	-	TRBV5-1	CASSLELASYNEQFF	TGCGCCAGCAGCCTGGAATTGGCCTCCTACAATGAGCAGTTCTTC
-	TRBJ2-7	-	TRBV6-5	CASSYSDNSYEQYF	TGTGCCAGCAGTTACTCGGACAACTCCTACGAGCAGTACTTC
once	TRBJ1-1	-	TRBV6-6	CASTSPRNTEAFF	TGTGCCAGCACCTCCCCCAGGAACACTGAAGCTTTCTTT
-	TRBJ2-1	-	TRBV30	CAWTRTHAYNEQFF	TGTGCCTGGACTCGGACACACGCATACAATGAGCAGTTCTTC
-	TRBJ1-1	TRBD1	TRBV18	CASSPPSRGTGEAFF	TGTGCCAGCTCACCACCTAGCCGTGGGACAGGGGAAGCTTTCTTT
many	TRBJ2-7	-	TRBV4-1	CASSQALGTPYEQYF	TGCGCCAGCAGCCAAGCTTTAGGGACTCCCTACGAGCAGTACTTC
-	TRBJ1-5	-	TRBV2	CASSERGNSNQPQHF	TGTGCCAGCAGTGAAAGAGGGAATAGCAATCAGCCCCAGCATTTT
-	TRBJ1-5	TRBD1	TRBV2	CASQGQGWQPQHF	TGTGCCAGCCAAGGACAGGGCTGGCAGCCCCAGCATTTT
-	TRBJ2-7	-	TRBV4-1	CASSQVEGQYEQYF	TGCGCCAGCAGCCAAGTGGAGGGCCAGTACGAGCAGTACTTC
-	TRBJ2-5	-	TRBV25-1	CASGLLETQYF	TGTGCCAGCGGCCTTTTGGAGACCCAGTACTTC
-	TRBJ2-7	-	TRBV2	CASSGYLQGYEQYF	TGTGCCAGCAGTGGGTACCTCCAGGGCTACGAGCAGTACTTC
-	TRBJ2-2	-	TRBV28	CASNYRVTGELFF	TGTGCCAGCAACTACAGGGTCACCGGGGAGCTGTTTTTT
-	TRBJ1-2	TRBD1	TRBV5-1	CASSYLGQESYGYTF	TGCGCCAGCAGCTACCTAGGACAGGAAAGCTATGGCTACACCTTC
many	TRBJ2-5	-	TRBV2	CASSYRVETQYF	TGTGCCAGCAGTTACAGGGTGGAGACCCAGTACTTC
-	TRBJ2-4	TRBD2	TRBV2	CASNGAGTSRNIQYF	TGTGCCAGCAACGGGGCTGGGACTAGCAGGAACATTCAGTACTTC
-	TRBJ2-2	-	TRBV11-3	CASSRGTGELFF	TGTGCCAGCAGCCGAGGGACCGGGGAGCTGTTTTTT
-	TRBJ2-6	-	TRBV9	CASSVDPGRAGANVLTF	TGTGCCAGCAGCGTAGATCCAGGCAGGGCTGGGGCCAACGTCCTGACTTTC
once	TRBJ1-2	TRBD1	TRBV6-5	CASRPGTANYGYTF	TGTGCCAGCAGACCGGGGACAGCTAACTATGGCTACACCTTC
-	TRBJ2-7	TRBD1	TRBV25-1	CASSDDRGRREQYF	TGTGCCAGCAGTGATGACAGGGGGCGGCGCGAGCAGTACTTC
-	TRBJ1-2	TRBD1	TRBV2	CASSRDRGYGYTF	TGTGCCAGCAGTCGGGACAGGGGATATGGCTACACCTTC
-	TRBJ2-1	-	TRBV6-5	CASSRAGAAYNEQFF	TGTGCCAGCAGCCGAGCGGGTGCTGCCTACAATGAGCAGTTCTTC
-	TRBJ2-3	-	TRBV29-1	CSVEEATDTQYF	TGCAGCGTTGAAGAAGCCACAGATACGCAGTATTTT
-	TRBJ1-5	-	TRBV6-6	CASSYSTGNQPQHF	TGTGCCAGCAGTTACTCAACAGGGAATCAGCCCCAGCATTTT
-	TRBJ2-3	-	TRBV19	CASSPGGTDTQYF	TGTGCCAGTAGCCCAGGGGGCACAGATACGCAGTATTTT
-	TRBJ2-3	TRBD2	TRBV30	CAWSRAGVTDTQYF	TGTGCCTGGAGTCGGGCGGGAGTCACAGATACGCAGTATTTT
-	TRBJ2-3	TRBD2	TRBV6-1	CASFEREVWDTQYF	TGTGCCAGCTTTGAGCGGGAGGTTTGGGATACGCAGTATTTT
-	TRBJ2-1	TRBD2	TRBV27	CASKTSGSVHNEQFF	TGTGCCAGCAAAACTAGCGGGAGTGTCCACAATGAGCAGTTCTTC
-	TRBJ1-1	-	TRBV18	CASSPETGSQRAFF	TGTGCCAGCTCACCCGAGACAGGATCGCAGAGAGCTTTCTTT
-	TRBJ2-1	-	TRBV2	CASSGLSGVYEQFF	TGTGCCAGCAGTGGCTTATCGGGAGTTTATGAGCAGTTCTTC
-	TRBJ2-1	TRBD2	TRBV11-2	CASSLLAGPQFF	TGTGCCAGCAGCTTACTAGCGGGGCCGCAGTTCTTC
once	TRBJ1-4	TRBD1	TRBV28	CASSSGQGATNEKLFF	TGTGCCAGCAGTTCAGGACAGGGAGCGACTAATGAAAAACTGTTTTTT
-	TRBJ1-2	TRBD1	TRBV6-5	CASSYLSSGGGDGYTF	TGTGCCAGCAGTTACTTAAGTAGTGGAGGGGGCGATGGCTACACCTTC
-	TRBJ1-2	TRBD1	TRBV4-1	CASSREEGQSYGYTF	TGCGCCAGCAGCCGGGAAGAGGGACAGAGCTATGGCTACACCTTC
-	TRBJ1-1	-	TRBV25-1	CASSESGFAEAFF	TGTGCCAGCAGTGAAAGCGGTTTCGCTGAAGCTTTCTTT